This T cell receptor beta chain was recovered during a study of blood T cell repertoires in COVID-19. Background on the study: COVID-19 samples, acute and convalescent, were from the United States, Italy and Spain. Sample material is recorded as cDNA or gDNA derived from T cells, B-cell-depleted T cells, or PBMCs.

The CDR3 runs to 16 residues. After removal of 4 bases from V and 0 bases from J, the junction contained 9 bases not matched to a gene. CDR1 is SGHRS, CDR2 YFSETQ, per germline. As processed by the authors: Amplification from reference gene primers served as the basis for estimated nucleated cell counts. Produced via immunoSEQ multiplex PCR; TCRdb's table is partial and in-frame only. D and trimming come from the DNA, and the V and J calls and clone size come from that table. The data hold over 70,000 clones, with around 69% observed a single time. This clone has more than one count but fewer than ten.

The receptor was isolated from a man between 65 and 85 years old with active or convalescent COVID-19. The rearrangement joins TRBV5-1 to TRBJ1-2, with 7 bases that match TRBD1. The sample taken for sequencing was peripheral blood. The CDR3 bases are TGCGCCAGCAGCCCAACGGGACAGCCTTCTAACTATGGCTACACCTTC. Translating gives CASSPTGQPSNYGYTF.